This TCR beta chain is from a study of T cell changes during pregnancy in multiple sclerosis. Germline assignment: CDR1 PRHDT and CDR2 FYEKMQ (reference sequence). The CDR3 runs 18 residues. The V and J ends lost 2 bases and 4 bases, in that order; junction bases with no gene match: 13. Clones were sequenced by immunoSEQ multiplex PCR, and TCRdb holds only the in-frame ones, with some missing. The sample has just over 30,000 clones; approximately 90% are singletons. This sequence was found in a female donor with multiple sclerosis, enrolled in a pregnancy study. The chain employs TRBV13 and TRBJ2-7; 11 positions match TRBD2. The sample in question was CD8+ T cells from peripheral blood mononuclear cells, obtained in the second trimester of pregnancy. CDR3 in DNA: TGTGCCAGCAGCTTATCGGGACTAGCGGCCGCCCCGTTTTACGAGCAGTACTTC. Protein product: CASSLSGLAAAPFYEQYF.